This T cell receptor beta chain stems from a study of blood T cell repertoires in COVID-19. CDR1 is SGHTA, CDR2 FQGNSA, per germline. This CDR3 region has 14 residues. V was clipped by 3 bases and J by 4 bases; unmatched bases: 5. Cohort 3 donors counted as recovered after two negative PCRs, clearance, or resolved symptoms. Repertoires were generated with immunoSEQ multiplex PCR, while TCRdb's copy carries only in-frame clones and drops some. The table shows roughly 200,000 clones, with approximately 90% occurring only once. This clonotype was obtained from a man aged 25 to 45 who had recovered from COVID-19. The chain joins TRBV7-2 to TRBJ1-2, with 7 bases identical to TRBD1. Source material: PBMCs or T cells enriched from blood (not recorded which). The CDR3 nucleotides read TGTGCCAGCAGCTTCGGACAGGTTGTCTATGGCTACACCTTC. It specifies CASSFGQVVYGYTF.